These 11 T cell receptor beta chains share one sample of origin, sequenced in a study. TCRdb reprocessed the 5' RACE reads with MiXCR, giving one entry per CDR3 protein. The repertoire holds over 50,000 distinct CDR3 sequences, with approximately 31% as singletons. Input material: tumor-infiltrating naive CD4+ T cells sorted from the breast tumor. The subset is: naive CD4+ T cells, CD4+CD45RA+CD25-. Receptor source: a female donor with breast cancer.

The rearrangement uses TRBV10-3 and TRBJ2-3; D ambiguous. The CDR3 has 13 residues. Germline V gives CDR1 ENHRY, CDR2 SYGVKD. V lost 2 bases and J 5 bases, leaving 8 bases between the germline ends. This chain's CDR3 is CAISEGDIDTQYF. The CDR3 DNA reads TGTGCCATCAGTGAGGGAGACATAGATACGCAGTATTTT.

This clonotype was found many times. This chain uses TRBV9 with TRBJ2-1; 7 bases line up with TRBD2. Germline V gene lookup returns CDR1 SGDLS and CDR2 YYNGEE. The length of the CDR3 is 16 residues. The J segment lost 4 bases and the V segment lost 0 bases, leaving 7 bases of the junction unmatched. The CDR3 loop is CASSVERSSGYNEQFF. CDR3 nucleotide sequence: TGTGCCAGCAGCGTAGAAAGGTCTAGCGGTTACAATGAGCAGTTCTTC.

This clonotype was seen repeatedly, ten times or more. The chain couples TRBV9 to TRBJ1-2; 7 positions agree with TRBD1. Germline trimming cut 2 bases from V and 8 bases from J; bases unmatched to any gene: 6. This CDR3 has 13 residues. Germline V CDR1 and CDR2: SGDLS, YYNGEE. As DNA, the CDR3 is TGTGCCAGCAGCGTCTCGACAGGGCACGGCTACACCTTC. Translating it yields CASSVSTGHGYTF.

This clonotype was seen a single time. The gene calls are TRBV6-6 and TRBJ2-5, with 7 bases that match TRBD1. With V trimmed by 4 bases and J by 5 bases, 4 bases remained unmatched. CDR1 and CDR2 from the germline V gene are MNHNY and SVGAGI (reference sequence). The CDR3 is 13 residues long. As DNA, the CDR3 is TGTGCCAGCAGTTCGACAGGGTTGGAGACCCAGTACTTC. Its protein is CASSSTGLETQYF.

J is TRBJ1-2 and V is TRBV28, with 7 bases matching TRBD1. The CDR3 extends over 16 amino acids. CDR1 and CDR2 from the germline V gene are MDHEN and SYDVKM. V shed 0 bases and J 4 bases; nucleotides not matched to a gene: 8. CDR3 sequence reads: CASSLWSPTGTYGYTF. Written as DNA, the CDR3 is TGTGCCAGCAGTTTATGGTCCCCGACAGGGACCTATGGCTACACCTTC.

At least ten counts were recorded for this clonotype. The chain joins TRBV6-1 to TRBJ1-5; D is ambiguous. The CDR3 has 13 amino acids. V shed 1 base and J shed 11 bases, with 12 bases lying between them. Germline V gives CDR1 MNHNS, CDR2 SASEGT. The DNA of the CDR3 is TGTGCCAGCAGTGAAGGGGGTAGATGGGCCCAGCATTTT. Encoded protein: CASSEGGRWAQHF.

V is TRBV5-1 and J is TRBJ2-5; 7 bases map to TRBD2. Germline assignment: CDR1 SGHRS and CDR2 YFSETQ. The V segment lost 1 base and the J segment 5 bases; nucleotides outside the gene matches: 17. There are 18 residues in the CDR3. The CDR3 here is CASSLSPYTGRGPETQYF. The CDR3 nucleotides read TGCGCCAGCAGCTTGTCCCCTTATACGGGGAGGGGTCCGGAGACCCAGTACTTC.

This chain joins TRBV6-5 and TRBJ2-5; D might be TRBD1 (5 bases). Trimming took off 7 bases at V and 5 bases at J, with 14 bases between the two ends. Per the germline V gene, CDR1 is MNHEY and CDR2 is SVGAGI. This CDR3 spans 13 amino acids. CDR3 bases: TGTGCCAGCACCCCCCCAGGGCGGGAGACCCAGTACTTC. This codes for CASTPPGRETQYF.

V is TRBV29-1 and J is TRBJ2-7; D unresolved. The length of the CDR3 is 12 residues. Germline assignment: CDR1 SQVTM and CDR2 ANQGSEA. The V end lost 3 bases, the J end lost 4 bases, and 10 bases lay between the germline ends. DNA of the CDR3: TGCAGCGTTGAGGGGTGGGGATACGAGCAGTACTTC. Translation gives CSVEGWGYEQYF.

There are a few counts of this clonotype. The rearrangement uses TRBV20-1 and TRBJ2-4; D unclear. The CDR3 covers 16 residues. Trimming cost V 6 bases and J 1 base, with 19 bases left between them. Germline V CDR1 and CDR2: DFQATT, SNEGSKA (reference sequence). The CDR3 is CSAWTLGSRAKNIQYF. The CDR3 nucleotides read TGCAGTGCCTGGACCCTGGGGTCTCGCGCCAAAAACATTCAGTACTTC.

V is TRBV5-4 and J is TRBJ1-1, with TRBD1 matching 7 bases. The CDR3 extends over 16 amino acids. V was pared by 3 bases and J by 1 base, with 9 bases of the junction left unmatched. CDR1 SGHNT and CDR2 YYREEE come from the germline V gene (reference sequence). The CDR3 DNA reads as TGTGCCAGCAGCTACTTGATGGAGGGGGCGAACACTGAAGCTTTCTTT. Translated: CASSYLMEGANTEAFF.